Each of the 10 T cell receptor beta chains below was sequenced from the same sample in a study of T-cell memory formation after mild COVID-19 (dated by TCRdb to 2020 to 2022). The library relied on 5' RACE. TCRdb records Illumina NovaSeq 6000 as the sequencer. TCRdb trimmed public reads at Q25 via fastp, called clones via MiXCR and kept in-frame beta chains. Rows with a matching CDR3 protein are joined into one entry that keeps the most common DNA and genes. This sample comprises approximately 30,000 distinct CDR3 sequences, about 16% of them detected only once. The top ten hold 1.2% to 1.5% of the sample. The sequenced sample was PBMCs or a T cell subset sorted from them (not recorded which). These receptors were obtained from an adult who had mild COVID-19 (a few samples of this study predate the infection). The sample titles of this study are shuffled in the database, so cell type and time point are left out.

This clonotype was seen many times. The chain recombines TRBV5-5 with TRBJ2-7; maybe TRBD2 (6 bases). Germline CDR1 and CDR2: SGHKS and YYEKEE (reference sequence). The CDR3 loop spans 15 amino acids. Deletions cut 4 bases from V and 1 base from J, with 15 bases between. CDR3 region: CASSPWGERSYEQYF. The DNA for the CDR3 is TGTGCCAGCAGCCCGTGGGGGGAACGGTCCTACGAGCAGTACTTC.

This clonotype was counted between two and nine times. The V gene is TRBV24-1, the J gene TRBJ2-5; D assignment may be TRBD1 or TRBD2 (5 bases each). The CDR3 covers 15 residues. The germline CDR1 and CDR2 sequences are KGHDR and SFDVKD. Trimming cost V 4 bases and J 1 base, with 12 bases left between them. The CDR3 here is CATSDQGRSQETQYF. The DNA of the CDR3 is TGTGCCACCAGTGACCAGGGACGGAGCCAAGAGACCCAGTACTTC.

In this sample, this clonotype turned up many times. The V gene is TRBV20-1, the J gene TRBJ1-4; 11 bases map to TRBD1. The V gene end was trimmed by 3 bases and the J gene end by 3 bases; junction bases not matched to a gene: 3. The CDR3 consists of 15 residues. CDR1 is DFQATT and CDR2 is SNEGSKA in the germline V gene (reference sequence). The CDR3 nucleotides read TGCAGTGCTAGGGACAGGGGGCGAGCTAATGAAAAACTGTTTTTT. Protein product: CSARDRGRANEKLFF.

This chain connects TRBV11-1 to TRBJ1-1; 9 bases are a match to TRBD1. This CDR3 contains 15 residues. Germline-derived CDR1 and CDR2 are SGHAT and FQDESV (reference sequence). The V and J ends lost 2 bases and 1 base, in that order; junction bases with no gene match: 2. The CDR3 DNA sequence: TGTGCCAGCAGCTTAACAGGGGGCAAGAACACTGAAGCTTTCTTT. This translates into CASSLTGGKNTEAFF.

Ten or more counts support this clonotype. The chain couples TRBV7-9 to TRBJ1-3; D is possibly TRBD1 (5 bases). The CDR3 consists of 17 residues. The germline V gene has CDR1 SEHNR and CDR2 FQNEAQ (reference sequence). V lost 0 bases, J lost 0 bases, and 12 bases lay in between. CDR3 in amino acids: CASSLAGTYRSGNTIYF. The CDR3 DNA follows: TGTGCCAGCAGCTTAGCCGGGACTTACCGCTCTGGAAACACCATATATTTT.

This clonotype was counted many times. This chain uses TRBV6-5 with TRBJ2-2; either TRBD1 or TRBD2 may supply D (6 bases each). From germline, CDR1 is MNHEY and CDR2 SVGAGI. V gave up 2 bases and J gave up 4 bases, with 14 bases separating them. The CDR3 has 16 amino acids. The CDR3 reads CASSYLRLGGTGELFF. The CDR3 DNA reads TGTGCCAGCAGTTACCTGCGACTAGGGGGCACCGGGGAGCTGTTTTTT.

This clonotype was seen many times. This chain links TRBV7-3 with TRBJ1-1; D possibly corresponds to TRBD1 (5 bases). V lost 4 bases and J lost 1, with 16 bases in between. CDR1 SGHTA and CDR2 FQGTGA come from the germline V gene. The CDR3 consists of 16 residues. Written as DNA, the CDR3 is TGTGCCAGCAGCTCCACCGGGACCCTACCGAACACTGAAGCTTTCTTT. Its protein product is CASSSTGTLPNTEAFF.

DNA of the CDR3: TGTGCCAGCAGTTCCCTAATCGAGCAGTACTTC. This codes for CASSSLIEQYF. This sequence joins TRBV3-1 and TRBJ2-7; D gene uncertain. The length of the CDR3 is 11 residues. Germline V gene lookup returns CDR1 LGHDT and CDR2 YNNKEL (reference sequence). V lost 6 bases and J lost 6, with 9 bases in between.

The table lists this clonotype with many counts. V gene TRBV10-2 combines with J gene TRBJ1-2, with 8 bases fitting TRBD1. V shed 4 bases, J shed 4 bases, and the junction held 8 bases outside the gene matches. The CDR3 spans 15 residues. Germline V CDR1 and CDR2: WSHSY, SAAADI. CDR3 in DNA: TGCGCCAGCAGTGGTTCAGGGGGCATCAGCTATGGCTACACCTTC. The encoded protein is CASSGSGGISYGYTF.

The chain uses TRBV12-3 or TRBV12-4 and TRBJ2-7; D perhaps matches TRBD1 (5 bases). The V gene lost 3 bases and the J gene lost 3 bases, with 9 bases spanning the gap. The CDR3 covers 13 residues. This chain's CDR3 is CASSLGQYYEQYV. The CDR3 coding sequence is TGTGCCAGCAGTTTGGGGCAGTACTACGAGCAGTACGTC.